This is a list of T cell receptor beta chains from one sample in a study of type 1 regulatory T cells. Their antigens are not known. TCRdb used MiXCR to reprocess the reads, holding one entry per CDR3 protein. The table lists tens of thousands of distinct CDR3 sequences, 9.5% to 15% of them singletons, with around 8% in the top ten. Sequenced material: cultured non-Tr1 T cells, either the whole culture or a sorted T cell fraction (not recorded which). The receptor source for this set is a human donor in good health. Each CDR3 is given with its conserved first and last residue. D genes are given only for firm matches. Clone size is shown for a subset of rows, as once, few, many or a class of expanded clone.

TRBD1 TRBJ1-2 many 12 TRBV20-1 CSARQGAHGYTF TGCAGTGCTAGACAGGGGGCGCATGGCTACACCTTC
. TRBJ1-1 many 14 TRBV5-1 CASSLDHRNTEAFF TGCGCCAGCAGCTTGGATCACAGAAACACTGAAGCTTTCTTT
. TRBJ1-1 many 12 TRBV5-5 CASSSMNTEAFF TGTGCCAGCAGCTCCATGAACACTGAAGCTTTCTTT
TRBD2 TRBJ2-5 many 14 TRBV30 CAWRVGGSVETQYF TGTGCCTGGCGAGTTGGCGGGAGCGTGGAGACCCAGTACTTC
TRBD1 TRBJ2-5 many 14 TRBV5-1 CASSTDRGGETQYF TGCGCCAGCAGCACTGACAGGGGTGGTGAGACCCAGTACTTC
TRBD1 TRBJ2-1 medium-sized 15 TRBV7-9 CASSLGQESYNEQFF TGTGCCAGCAGCTTGGGACAGGAATCCTACAATGAGCAGTTCTTC
. TRBJ2-2 many 15 TRBV20-1 CSASKSSLKTGELFF TGCAGTGCTAGCAAATCGTCCCTTAAAACCGGGGAGCTGTTTTTT
TRBD2 TRBJ2-1 many 16 TRBV20-1 CSANDLAGGILGKQFF TGCAGTGCAAACGACCTAGCGGGAGGGATTTTAGGGAAGCAGTTCTTC
TRBD2 TRBJ2-7 few 15 TRBV5-1 CASSDPSGAAYEQYF TGCGCCAGCAGCGACCCTAGCGGGGCTGCCTACGAGCAGTACTTC
. TRBJ2-5 few 13 TRBV2 CASSLNREETQYF TGTGCCAGCAGCCTTAACAGGGAGGAGACCCAGTACTTC
. TRBJ2-2 . 16 TRBV10-3 CAFRNSINRDTGELFF TGTGCCTTCAGGAACTCGATAAATAGGGACACCGGGGAGCTGTTTTTT
. TRBJ2-7 few 14 TRBV7-8 CASSPQGSRYEQYF TGTGCCAGCAGCCCCCAGGGGAGTAGGTACGAGCAGTACTTC
. TRBJ1-1 many 13 TRBV18 CASSGGLNTEAFF TGTGCCAGCTCCGGGGGGCTGAACACTGAAGCTTTCTTT
. TRBJ2-1 . 15 TRBV3-1 CASSQEGRDYNEQFF TGTGCCAGCAGCCAAGAAGGGCGGGACTACAATGAGCAGTTCTTC
TRBD1 TRBJ1-1 few 14 TRBV5-1 CASSKSGGVTEAFF TGCGCCAGCAGCAAGTCAGGGGGCGTCACTGAAGCTTTCTTT
. TRBJ2-5 . 12 TRBV14 CASSQTQETQYF TGTGCCAGCAGCCAAACCCAAGAGACCCAGTACTTC
. TRBJ1-4 few 13 TRBV5-1 CARALRGATKLFF TGCGCCAGGGCCCTCCGGGGGGCGACCAAACTGTTTTTT
. TRBJ2-7 few 13 TRBV7-9 CASSLGKTYEQYF TGTGCCAGCAGCCTGGGGAAAACCTACGAGCAGTACTTC
. TRBJ1-5 few 14 TRBV18 CASSGGEGTQPQHF TGTGCCAGCTCAGGCGGCGAGGGCACGCAGCCCCAGCATTTT
. TRBJ2-5 . 12 TRBV11-1 CASSLNGETQYF TGTGCCAGCAGCTTGAATGGGGAGACCCAGTACTTC
TRBD2 TRBJ2-5 few 17 TRBV19 CASSIGGGRTSGETQYF TGTGCCAGTAGTATAGGTGGCGGGAGGACCTCGGGAGAGACCCAGTACTTC
. TRBJ2-7 medium-sized 13 TRBV5-5 CASSSGIAYEQYF TGTGCCAGCAGCTCCGGGATAGCCTACGAGCAGTACTTC
TRBD1 TRBJ2-1 few 15 TRBV12-3/TRBV12-4 CASSFAQGANNEQFF TGTGCCAGCAGTTTTGCGCAGGGGGCCAACAATGAGCAGTTCTTC
. TRBJ2-1 many 13 TRBV20-1 CSAGRGNNNEQFF TGCAGTGCTGGACGGGGAAACAATAATGAGCAGTTCTTC
TRBD1 TRBJ1-2 . 16 TRBV10-3 CAISGNPGQGSYGYTF TGTGCCATCAGTGGAAATCCGGGACAGGGGAGCTATGGCTACACCTTC
TRBD2 TRBJ2-5 many 13 TRBV5-1 CASSGGSTETQYF TGCGCCAGCAGCGGCGGGAGTACGGAGACCCAGTACTTC
TRBD1 TRBJ1-4 many 16 TRBV12-3/TRBV12-4 CASSLFGTGGNEKLFF TGTGCCAGCAGTTTATTCGGAACAGGGGGAAATGAAAAACTGTTTTTT
. TRBJ1-2 few 14 TRBV7-9 CASSLSSSGEAYTF TGTGCCAGCAGCTTATCTTCTTCAGGGGAGGCCTACACCTTC
. TRBJ2-3 many 16 TRBV7-3 CASSLLPFEGRDTQYF TGTGCCAGCAGCTTACTCCCCTTTGAGGGCCGGGATACGCAGTATTTT
. TRBJ2-3 . 14 TRBV3-1 CASSQDPRTDTQYF TGTGCCAGCAGCCAAGATCCGCGGACAGATACGCAGTATTTT
. TRBJ1-5 many 12 TRBV16 CASTNGNQPQHF TGTGCCAGCACCAACGGAAATCAGCCCCAGCATTTT
. TRBJ2-7 few 14 TRBV7-2 CASSLGPNSWEQYF TGTGCCAGCAGCTTAGGGCCTAACTCCTGGGAGCAGTACTTC
. TRBJ2-3 medium-sized 14 TRBV15 CATSKGGNTDTQYF TGTGCCACCAGCAAAGGGGGAAACACAGATACGCAGTATTTT
. TRBJ2-1 many 17 TRBV30 CAWSTYGMGGGWNEQFF TGTGCCTGGAGTACCTACGGAATGGGAGGTGGGTGGAATGAGCAGTTCTTC
. TRBJ1-5 many 13 TRBV25-1 CASSDQGNQPQHF TGTGCCAGCAGTGACCAGGGTAATCAGCCCCAGCATTTT
TRBD2 TRBJ2-7 many 15 TRBV11-2 CASSKSSGGSIGQYF TGTGCCAGCAGTAAATCTAGCGGGGGATCTATAGGGCAGTACTTC
. TRBJ2-2 many 12 TRBV5-1 CASSDPAGELFF TGCGCCAGCAGCGATCCGGCCGGGGAGCTGTTTTTT
TRBD1 TRBJ2-3 . 13 TRBV28 CATFGQGRDTQYF TGTGCCACCTTTGGACAGGGGAGAGATACGCAGTATTTT